A single sample is the source of the 20 T cell receptor beta chains below, sequenced in a study of cytotoxic CD8 clonotypes in ibrutinib-treated CLL. Method: immunoSEQ multiplex PCR; TCRdb's copy keeps in-frame clones and lacks some. The sample consists of roughly 29,000 clones, around 76% of them appearing once. The input for sequencing was PBMCs, taken after 36 months of ibrutinib treatment. These receptors originate from a human donor with chronic lymphocytic leukemia.

V and J are TRBV10-1 and TRBJ2-7, with D possibly being TRBD1 or TRBD2 (5 bases each). Germline lookup yields CDR1 WNHNN and CDR2 SYGVQD (reference sequence). Trimming shortened V by 2 bases and J by 5 bases, and 13 bases separated the two germline ends. CDR3 length: 14 residues. In nucleotides, the CDR3 is TGCGCCAGCAGTGAGGGTGGGGGTCCGGACGAGCAGTACTTC. This translates into CASSEGGGPDEQYF.

The V and J genes are TRBV9 and TRBJ2-1, with 10 bases aligning to TRBD1. V trimming: 0 bases; J trimming: 7 bases; junction bases outside the gene matches: 7. The germline V gene encodes CDR1 SGDLS and CDR2 YYNGEE. There are 16 residues in the CDR3. The CDR3 nucleotides are TGTGCCAGCAGCGTAGCTTGGGGACAGGGGAGTAATGAGCAGTTCTTC. This translates into CASSVAWGQGSNEQFF.

V usage is TRBV4-1 and J usage is TRBJ2-1; tentative D call: TRBD1 (5 bases). This CDR3 comprises 13 residues. V was clipped by 3 bases and J by 7 bases, with 10 bases between them. The V gene's germline CDR1 is MGHRA and CDR2 YSYEKL. The CDR3 nucleotides read TGCGCCAGCAGCCACGACAGTACGAATGAGCAGTTCTTC. It is translated as CASSHDSTNEQFF.

The gene calls are TRBV29-1 and TRBJ2-7; no definite D call. The CDR3 has 13 amino acids. Germline lookup yields CDR1 SQVTM and CDR2 ANQGSEA. Trimming took off 1 base at V and 6 bases at J, with 13 bases between the two ends. The CDR3 loop is CSVEGEGFAEQYF. CDR3 sequence (DNA): TGCAGCGTTGAAGGCGAAGGGTTTGCCGAGCAGTACTTC.

The sample holds a few counts of this clone. The chain recombines TRBV6-5 with TRBJ2-1; a weak D match, TRBD1 (6 bases). Germline assignment: CDR1 MNHEY and CDR2 SVGAGI. V was trimmed by 0 bases and J by 6 bases, leaving 15 bases between them. The CDR3 extends over 16 amino acids. CDR3 region: CASSYSWGPNVNEQFF. CDR3 sequence (DNA): TGTGCCAGCAGTTACTCGTGGGGGCCCAACGTCAATGAGCAGTTCTTC.

This clone was seen a few times. The rearrangement links TRBV2 to TRBJ1-5, with 9 nucleotides matching TRBD1. Germline V lookup: CDR1 SNHLY, CDR2 FYNNEI. This CDR3 is built from 14 residues. The ends lost 1 base at V and 6 bases at J; junction bases unmatched: 1. CDR3 bases: TGTGCCAGCAGTGAAGGGGACAGGGTTCAGCCCCAGCATTTT. Its protein is CASSEGDRVQPQHF.

The CDR3 DNA reads as TGTGCCAGCAGCGTAGGGGGAGGACAGAACACTGAAGCTTTCTTT. Translation: CASSVGGGQNTEAFF. The chain joins TRBV9 to TRBJ1-1, with D possibly TRBD1 on 5 matching bases. Germline V gene data show CDR1 as SGDLS and CDR2 as YYNGEE. This CDR3 is built from 15 residues. V lost 0 bases and J lost 1, with 10 bases in between.

The genes are TRBV9 and TRBJ2-2; no reliable D call. With 3 bases removed from V and 0 bases from J, the gap between germline ends came to 9 bases. The CDR3 covers 15 residues. CDR1 is SGDLS, CDR2 YYNGEE, per germline. This CDR3 is CASSAALANTGELFF. CDR3 bases: TGTGCCAGCAGCGCGGCCCTCGCGAACACCGGGGAGCTGTTTTTT.

V is TRBV25-1 and J is TRBJ1-4; 7 bases match TRBD1. Per the germline V gene, CDR1 is MGHDK and CDR2 is SYGVNS. CDR3 length: 15 amino acids. Trimming took 3 bases from V and 1 from J; bases not matched to a gene: 2. CDR3 sequence (DNA): TGTGCCAGCAGTGATGACAGGGAAACTAATGAAAAACTGTTTTTT. It codes for CASSDDRETNEKLFF.

The chain carries TRBV5-1 and TRBJ1-1; TRBD1 agrees at 11 bases. CDR3 size: 15 residues. Germline V gene lookup returns CDR1 SGHRS and CDR2 YFSETQ. J gave up 5 bases and V 4 bases, and 7 bases lay outside the gene matches. In DNA, the CDR3 is TGCGCCAGCAGCCCTCCCTGGGACAGGGGGACTGAAGCTTTCTTT. This translates into CASSPPWDRGTEAFF.

The chain uses TRBV21-1 and TRBJ2-4; no DNA check was done on the table's D call, TRBD1. TRBV21-1 is an annotated pseudogene. The CDR3 runs 17 residues. The CDR3 is CASSKIPRTACQNIQYF. CDR3 bases: TGTGCCAGCAGCAAGATTCCCAGGACAGCCTGTCAAAACATTCAGTACTTC.

This chain links TRBV14 with TRBJ2-3; the D gene is possibly TRBD1 (6 bases). CDR1 and CDR2 from the germline V gene are SGHDN and FVKESK. The CDR3 length is 15 residues. The V end was cut by 5 bases, the J end by 2 bases, with 14 bases between. The CDR3 is CASSLQTGFTDTQYF. The CDR3 bases are TGTGCCAGCAGCTTACAGACAGGCTTCACAGATACGCAGTATTTT.

This clone was counted a few times. The chain is built from TRBV30 and TRBJ1-5; D is uncertain. Trimming removed 0 bases from V and 6 bases from J, with 15 bases in between. The CDR3 is 15 amino acids. The germline gives CDR1 GTSNPN, CDR2 SVGIG (reference sequence). The CDR3 reads CAWSVGTLWIQPQHF. The CDR3 bases are TGTGCCTGGAGTGTCGGTACCCTCTGGATTCAGCCCCAGCATTTT.

This clone has a handful of counts. This chain links TRBV18 with TRBJ1-2, with TRBD1 matching over 7 bases. CDR1 and CDR2 from the germline V gene are KGHSH and LQKENI. This CDR3 comprises 13 residues. V dropped 6 bases and J dropped 4; count of bases not matched to a gene: 5. The CDR3 is CASSRDRAYGYTF. The CDR3 DNA reads as TGTGCCAGCTCCCGAGACAGGGCCTATGGCTACACCTTC.

The CDR3 bases are TGCGCCAGCAGCCAAGTACCGCGGGGGGCTAATGAAAAACTGTTTTTT. Translated: CASSQVPRGANEKLFF. The rearrangement joins TRBV4-1 to TRBJ1-4; D possibly corresponds to TRBD1 (5 bases). Germline V gene sequence: CDR1 MGHRA, CDR2 YSYEKL. The CDR3 is 16 amino acids. V lost 1 base and J lost 3, with 12 bases in between.

The chain uses TRBV7-8 and TRBJ2-2; D not resolved. From germline, CDR1 is SGHVS and CDR2 FQNEAQ. The CDR3 totals 14 residues. Deletions cut 1 base from V and 4 bases from J, with 7 bases between. The CDR3 is CASSLEGSTGELFF. CDR3 DNA: TGTGCCAGCAGCTTAGAGGGAAGCACCGGGGAGCTGTTTTTT.

In DNA form, the CDR3 reads TGTGCCAGCAGCCTTATGGACAGGGAGGGTGAAGCTTTCTTT. This sequence encodes CASSLMDREGEAFF. This chain joins TRBV25-1 and TRBJ1-1, with TRBD1 matching 8 bases. V was clipped by 6 bases and J by 7 bases; unmatched bases: 10. CDR1 and CDR2 from the germline V gene are MGHDK and SYGVNS. This CDR3 spans 14 amino acids. Variable domain in full (rest from reference TRBV25-1 and TRBJ1-1): EADIYQTPRYLVIGTGKKITLECSQTMGHDKMYWYQQDPGMELHLIHYSYGVNSTEKGDLSSESTVSRIRTEHFPLTLESARPSHTSQYLCASSLMDREGEAFFGQGTRLTVV.

The chain is built from TRBV19 and TRBJ2-5; no clear D. V lost 1 base and J 0 bases, leaving 3 bases between the germline ends. Germline CDR1 and CDR2: LNHDA and SQIVND (reference sequence). The CDR3 length is 13 residues. The CDR3 is CASSIGDQETQYF. DNA for the CDR3: TGTGCCAGTAGTATAGGGGACCAAGAGACCCAGTACTTC.

J is TRBJ1-5 and V is TRBV27; 7 bases are a match to TRBD1. CDR3 size: 17 residues. Losses at the gene ends were 6 bases for V and 4 bases for J; bases not matched to a gene: 15. The germline V gene encodes CDR1 MNHEY and CDR2 SMNVEV (reference sequence). The CDR3 spells CASSPDRDGMGNQPQHF. In nucleotides, the CDR3 is TGTGCCAGCAGCCCAGACAGGGATGGTATGGGTAATCAGCCCCAGCATTTT.

The chain joins TRBV2 to TRBJ1-6, with 9 positions matching TRBD1. Germline loops: CDR1 SNHLY, CDR2 FYNNEI. The CDR3 sequence is 15 residues long. V trimming: 9 bases; J trimming: 8 bases; junction bases outside the gene matches: 11. The CDR3 coding sequence is TGTGCCAGATGGGGTGCGGGGACAGGGTATTCACCCCTCCACTTT. Translating gives CARWGAGTGYSPLHF.